The T cell receptor beta chain described here comes from a study of shared clonotypes between healthy human individuals. Looked up from germline, CDR1 is SGHTA and CDR2 is FQGNSA. The CDR3 length is 15 residues. V was trimmed by 5 bases and J by 0 bases, leaving 14 bases between them. Sequenced by immunoSEQ multiplex PCR; TCRdb stores in-frame clones only, minus some. Among 1,400,000 or so clones, around 98.5% were seen once, and the ten largest hold under 0.45%. Specimen: naive CD4+ T cells sorted from blood. Subset of the sample: CD45RA+ positively selected. This TCR was sampled from a man aged 30-40 years in good health. The rearrangement links TRBV7-2 to TRBJ2-7, with a tentative D call TRBD1 (6 bases). This chain's CDR3 is CASSITGKSSYEQYF. In DNA, the CDR3 is TGTGCCAGCAGCATAACAGGGAAAAGCTCCTACGAGCAGTACTTC. Using reference TRBV7-2 and TRBJ2-7 for the parts outside the CDR3, the full variable domain is GAGVSQSPSNKVTEKGKDVELRCDPISGHTALYWYRQSLGQGLEFLIYFQGNSAPDKSGLPSDRFSAERTGGSVSTLTIQRTQQEDSAVYLCASSITGKSSYEQYFGPGTRLTVT.